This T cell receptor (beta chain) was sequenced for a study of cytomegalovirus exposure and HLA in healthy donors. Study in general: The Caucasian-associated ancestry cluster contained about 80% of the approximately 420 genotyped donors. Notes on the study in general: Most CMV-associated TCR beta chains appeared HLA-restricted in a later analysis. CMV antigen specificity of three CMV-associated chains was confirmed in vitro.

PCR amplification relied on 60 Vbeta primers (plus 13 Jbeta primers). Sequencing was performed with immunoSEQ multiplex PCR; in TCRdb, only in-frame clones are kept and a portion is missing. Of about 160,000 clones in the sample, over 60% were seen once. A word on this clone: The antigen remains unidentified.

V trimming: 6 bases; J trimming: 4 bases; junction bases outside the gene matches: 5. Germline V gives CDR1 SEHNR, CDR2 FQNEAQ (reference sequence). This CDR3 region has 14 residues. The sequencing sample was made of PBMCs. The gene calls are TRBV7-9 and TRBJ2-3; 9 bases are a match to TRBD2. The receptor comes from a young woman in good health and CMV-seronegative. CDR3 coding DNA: TGTGCCAGCAGGAAGGGACTAGCTGCAGATACGCAGTATTTT. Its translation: CASRKGLAADTQYF.